This TCR beta chain was recovered during a study of T cells after yellow fever vaccination. General study results and limits: When the response was secondary, it was weaker but reached its peak faster, day 5 versus 15. Booster sampling recovered most clones from primary vaccination (approximately 97% CD4, approximately 90% CD8). Abundant clonotypes from the bulk population could have been carried over as contaminants into FACS-sorted repertoires.

Template switching with 5'RACE generated the TCR cDNA and added a universal primer site and UMIs. TCRdb recomputed calls from the 5' RACE reads with MiXCR, one row per CDR3 protein. The repertoire holds under 70,000 distinct CDR3 sequences, more than 5.5% seen once, with about 40% in the top ten. Points on this clonotype: Its antigen is not identified. This may arise from a read error, as a much more abundant clone is one base away.

Germline CDR1 reads SNHLY; CDR2 reads FYNNEI. CDR3 size: 15 residues. Sequencing was performed on CD8+ T cells sorted from PBMCs, taken on the day of the first yellow fever vaccination. This chain links TRBV2 with TRBJ2-2; TRBD2 matches at 9 bases. This receptor was taken from a man aged 18 to 30 who received the YFV17D yellow fever vaccine. CDR3 DNA: TGTGCCAGCAGCTTAGCGGGGGCCTACACCGTGGAGCTGTTTTTT. It translates to CASSLAGAYTVELFF.